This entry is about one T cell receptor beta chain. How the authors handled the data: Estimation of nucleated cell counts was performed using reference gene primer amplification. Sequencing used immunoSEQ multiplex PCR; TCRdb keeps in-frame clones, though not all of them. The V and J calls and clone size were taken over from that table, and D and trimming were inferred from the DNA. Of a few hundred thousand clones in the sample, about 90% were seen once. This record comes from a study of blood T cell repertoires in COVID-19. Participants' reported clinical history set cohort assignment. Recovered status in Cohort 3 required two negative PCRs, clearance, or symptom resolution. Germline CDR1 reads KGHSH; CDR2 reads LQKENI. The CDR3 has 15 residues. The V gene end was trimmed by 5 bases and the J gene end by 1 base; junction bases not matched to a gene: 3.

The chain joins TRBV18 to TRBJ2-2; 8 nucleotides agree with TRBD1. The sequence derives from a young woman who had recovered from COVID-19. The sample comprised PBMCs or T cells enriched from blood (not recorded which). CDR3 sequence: CASSWTGLNTGELFF. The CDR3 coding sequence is TGTGCCAGCTCATGGACAGGGCTGAACACCGGGGAGCTGTTTTTT.